The T cell receptor beta chain under discussion was sequenced for a study of T cell responses to AZD1222 COVID-19 vaccine. The study's findings and limits: Most donors were white British, females outnumbered males, and clonal diversity was possibly underestimated. Repertoires were collected only later (after the peak T cell response had occurred).

On this clone: Its specificity is not known.

Second-dose timings of about 4 or about 12 weeks were pooled. Using immunoSEQ multiplex PCR, the repertoire was profiled, and TCRdb retains in-frame clones only, with some absent. This table holds 100,000 to 150,000 clones, 80% to 95% found once. The CDR3 runs to 16 residues. Germline V gene data show CDR1 as SGHNT and CDR2 as YENEEA. V lost 0 bases, J lost 6 bases, and 16 bases lay in between. The sample here was peripheral blood, taken 28 days after the second AZD1222 dose. This rearrangement joins TRBV11-3 to TRBJ2-3, with D perhaps assigned TRBD1 or TRBD2 (5 bases each). The clonotype was recovered from an adult who received the AZD1222 COVID-19 vaccine. This chain's CDR3 is CASSLDPGPPGDTQYF. CDR3 nucleotides: TGTGCCAGCAGCTTAGACCCGGGACCTCCGGGGGATACGCAGTATTTT.